A selection of T cell receptor beta chains follows, all from one sample in a study of blood T cell repertoires in COVID-19. Some clones are missing from TCRdb's copy, which holds only in-frame ones; the method was immunoSEQ multiplex PCR. The sample shows 55,000 to 70,000 clones, around nine tenths of them seen only once. Material: peripheral blood. The receptor set was obtained from a woman in her fifties or sixties with active or convalescent COVID-19. The CDR3 runs from the conserved cysteine through the conserved F or W. D genes are given only for firm matches. Some rows mark clone size as missing; the rest say once, few, many or name a class of expanded clone.

j_gene: TRBJ2-1
abundance: .
d_gene: TRBD2
v_gene: TRBV13
CDR3aa: CASSLGTSGINEQFF
CDR3nt: TGTGCCAGCAGCTTAGGAACTAGCGGGATTAATGAGCAGTTCTTC

j_gene: TRBJ2-7
abundance: .
d_gene: .
v_gene: TRBV2
CDR3aa: CASSPGPYEQYF
CDR3nt: TGTGCCAGCAGTCCGGGTCCTTACGAGCAGTACTTC

j_gene: TRBJ2-2
abundance: .
d_gene: TRBD1
v_gene: TRBV29-1
CDR3aa: CSVPGTGITGELFF
CDR3nt: TGCAGCGTTCCCGGGACAGGGATCACCGGGGAGCTGTTTTTT

j_gene: TRBJ1-6
abundance: .
d_gene: TRBD1
v_gene: TRBV14
CDR3aa: CASSHGWGQGINSPLHF
CDR3nt: TGTGCCAGCAGCCACGGCTGGGGACAGGGAATTAATTCACCCCTCCACTTT

j_gene: TRBJ2-7
abundance: .
d_gene: TRBD2
v_gene: TRBV13
CDR3aa: CASSLPSTSGSYEQYF
CDR3nt: TGTGCCAGCAGCCTACCCTCGACTAGCGGCTCCTACGAGCAGTACTTC

j_gene: TRBJ1-6
abundance: .
d_gene: .
v_gene: TRBV6-5
CDR3aa: CASNVYSSYNSPLHF
CDR3nt: TGTGCCAGCAACGTCTACAGCTCCTATAATTCACCCCTCCACTTT

j_gene: TRBJ1-3
abundance: few
d_gene: .
v_gene: TRBV7-9
CDR3aa: CASSLQQGFGNTIYF
CDR3nt: TGTGCCAGCAGCTTACAACAGGGTTTTGGAAACACCATATATTTT

j_gene: TRBJ1-3
abundance: .
d_gene: TRBD1
v_gene: TRBV18
CDR3aa: CASSPQTGQTSGNTIYF
CDR3nt: TGTGCCAGCTCACCACAGACAGGGCAAACCTCTGGAAACACCATATATTTT

j_gene: TRBJ1-5
abundance: .
d_gene: .
v_gene: TRBV2
CDR3aa: CASGGGQERAQPQHF
CDR3nt: TGTGCCAGCGGGGGGGGGCAGGAAAGGGCTCAGCCCCAGCATTTT

j_gene: TRBJ1-2
abundance: few
d_gene: .
v_gene: TRBV10-3
CDR3aa: CAISESGGTGYGYTF
CDR3nt: TGTGCCATCAGTGAGTCTGGGGGGACCGGCTATGGCTACACCTTC

j_gene: TRBJ2-1
abundance: once
d_gene: TRBD2
v_gene: TRBV5-4
CDR3aa: CASSLNSGSVSYNEQFF
CDR3nt: TGTGCCAGCAGCTTGAATAGCGGGAGCGTTTCCTACAATGAGCAGTTCTTC

j_gene: TRBJ2-5
abundance: .
d_gene: TRBD1
v_gene: TRBV10-2
CDR3aa: CASRGTGGFWETQYF
CDR3nt: TGCGCCAGCAGGGGGACAGGCGGCTTTTGGGAGACCCAGTACTTC

j_gene: TRBJ1-2
abundance: .
d_gene: .
v_gene: TRBV7-2
CDR3aa: CASSLGRGYTF
CDR3nt: TGTGCCAGCAGCTTAGGGAGGGGCTACACCTTC

j_gene: TRBJ2-7
abundance: few
d_gene: .
v_gene: TRBV7-9
CDR3aa: CASSSASGIFFYEQYF
CDR3nt: TGTGCCAGCAGCTCCGCCTCCGGGATCTTCTTCTACGAGCAGTACTTC

j_gene: TRBJ2-3
abundance: once
d_gene: TRBD1
v_gene: TRBV24-1
CDR3aa: CATSDGQGATDTQYF
CDR3nt: TGTGCCACCAGTGACGGACAGGGGGCCACAGATACGCAGTATTTT

j_gene: TRBJ2-3
abundance: once
d_gene: TRBD2
v_gene: TRBV5-4
CDR3aa: CASSTTAGVTDTQYF
CDR3nt: TGTGCCAGCAGCACGACGGCGGGAGTCACAGATACGCAGTATTTT

j_gene: TRBJ2-7
abundance: once
d_gene: TRBD2
v_gene: TRBV6-1
CDR3aa: CASSEMTSGSHEQYF
CDR3nt: TGTGCCAGCAGTGAAATGACTAGCGGGAGCCACGAGCAGTACTTC

j_gene: TRBJ2-7
abundance: .
d_gene: TRBD2
v_gene: TRBV2
CDR3aa: CASSLEAGVGYEQYF
CDR3nt: TGTGCCAGCAGTCTGGAAGCGGGAGTTGGCTACGAGCAGTACTTC

j_gene: TRBJ1-1
abundance: .
d_gene: TRBD1
v_gene: TRBV19
CDR3aa: CASSLSSGQGDTEAFF
CDR3nt: TGTGCCAGTAGCCTCAGTTCGGGACAGGGGGACACTGAAGCTTTCTTT

j_gene: TRBJ1-1
abundance: .
d_gene: TRBD1
v_gene: TRBV2
CDR3aa: CASSDHPGTGDTEAFF
CDR3nt: TGTGCCAGCAGTGATCACCCCGGGACAGGGGACACTGAAGCTTTCTTT

j_gene: TRBJ1-3
abundance: .
d_gene: TRBD1
v_gene: TRBV30
CDR3aa: CAWSGDSPNSGNTIYF
CDR3nt: TGTGCCTGGAGCGGGGACAGCCCAAACTCTGGAAACACCATATATTTT

j_gene: TRBJ2-7
abundance: few
d_gene: .
v_gene: TRBV4-1
CDR3aa: CASSQDHPGPYEQYF
CDR3nt: TGCGCCAGCAGCCAAGACCATCCCGGTCCCTACGAGCAGTACTTC

j_gene: TRBJ2-3
abundance: .
d_gene: .
v_gene: TRBV3-1/TRBV3-2
CDR3aa: CASSQDLHLTSTDTQYF
CDR3nt: TGTGCCAGCAGCCAAGATCTTCACTTGACTAGCACAGATACGCAGTATTTT

j_gene: TRBJ1-2
abundance: .
d_gene: .
v_gene: TRBV9
CDR3aa: CASSPQGNYGYTF
CDR3nt: TGTGCCAGCAGCCCTCAGGGTAACTATGGCTACACCTTC

j_gene: TRBJ2-3
abundance: .
d_gene: .
v_gene: TRBV19
CDR3aa: CASSIGDRDVTDTQYF
CDR3nt: TGTGCCAGTAGTATAGGCGACAGAGACGTGACAGATACGCAGTATTTT

j_gene: TRBJ1-1
abundance: .
d_gene: .
v_gene: TRBV15
CDR3aa: CATSSNLRGDTEAFF
CDR3nt: TGTGCCACCAGCAGTAACCTTCGGGGGGACACTGAAGCTTTCTTT

j_gene: TRBJ2-7
abundance: .
d_gene: TRBD2
v_gene: TRBV12-5
CDR3aa: CASGLVTSASYEQYF
CDR3nt: TGTGCTAGTGGTTTGGTGACTAGCGCTTCCTACGAGCAGTACTTC

j_gene: TRBJ2-7
abundance: .
d_gene: TRBD2
v_gene: TRBV9
CDR3aa: CASSVGTSGYEQYF
CDR3nt: TGTGCCAGCAGCGTAGGAACTAGCGGATACGAGCAGTACTTC

j_gene: TRBJ2-5
abundance: .
d_gene: TRBD2
v_gene: TRBV5-1
CDR3aa: CASSLVGAGGPGETQYF
CDR3nt: TGCGCCAGCAGCCTTGTAGGAGCGGGAGGGCCGGGTGAGACCCAGTACTTC

j_gene: TRBJ2-7
abundance: .
d_gene: TRBD1
v_gene: TRBV5-6
CDR3aa: CASSLAGTGGPLEQYF
CDR3nt: TGTGCCAGCAGCTTGGCCGGGACAGGGGGTCCGTTGGAGCAGTACTTC

j_gene: TRBJ2-5
abundance: .
d_gene: TRBD2
v_gene: TRBV12-5
CDR3aa: CASFQLAGGSETQYF
CDR3nt: TGTGCTAGTTTCCAATTAGCGGGAGGATCGGAGACCCAGTACTTC

j_gene: TRBJ2-1
abundance: .
d_gene: TRBD1
v_gene: TRBV5-1
CDR3aa: CASSFQGQGPDEQFF
CDR3nt: TGCGCCAGCAGCTTTCAGGGACAGGGGCCCGATGAGCAGTTCTTC